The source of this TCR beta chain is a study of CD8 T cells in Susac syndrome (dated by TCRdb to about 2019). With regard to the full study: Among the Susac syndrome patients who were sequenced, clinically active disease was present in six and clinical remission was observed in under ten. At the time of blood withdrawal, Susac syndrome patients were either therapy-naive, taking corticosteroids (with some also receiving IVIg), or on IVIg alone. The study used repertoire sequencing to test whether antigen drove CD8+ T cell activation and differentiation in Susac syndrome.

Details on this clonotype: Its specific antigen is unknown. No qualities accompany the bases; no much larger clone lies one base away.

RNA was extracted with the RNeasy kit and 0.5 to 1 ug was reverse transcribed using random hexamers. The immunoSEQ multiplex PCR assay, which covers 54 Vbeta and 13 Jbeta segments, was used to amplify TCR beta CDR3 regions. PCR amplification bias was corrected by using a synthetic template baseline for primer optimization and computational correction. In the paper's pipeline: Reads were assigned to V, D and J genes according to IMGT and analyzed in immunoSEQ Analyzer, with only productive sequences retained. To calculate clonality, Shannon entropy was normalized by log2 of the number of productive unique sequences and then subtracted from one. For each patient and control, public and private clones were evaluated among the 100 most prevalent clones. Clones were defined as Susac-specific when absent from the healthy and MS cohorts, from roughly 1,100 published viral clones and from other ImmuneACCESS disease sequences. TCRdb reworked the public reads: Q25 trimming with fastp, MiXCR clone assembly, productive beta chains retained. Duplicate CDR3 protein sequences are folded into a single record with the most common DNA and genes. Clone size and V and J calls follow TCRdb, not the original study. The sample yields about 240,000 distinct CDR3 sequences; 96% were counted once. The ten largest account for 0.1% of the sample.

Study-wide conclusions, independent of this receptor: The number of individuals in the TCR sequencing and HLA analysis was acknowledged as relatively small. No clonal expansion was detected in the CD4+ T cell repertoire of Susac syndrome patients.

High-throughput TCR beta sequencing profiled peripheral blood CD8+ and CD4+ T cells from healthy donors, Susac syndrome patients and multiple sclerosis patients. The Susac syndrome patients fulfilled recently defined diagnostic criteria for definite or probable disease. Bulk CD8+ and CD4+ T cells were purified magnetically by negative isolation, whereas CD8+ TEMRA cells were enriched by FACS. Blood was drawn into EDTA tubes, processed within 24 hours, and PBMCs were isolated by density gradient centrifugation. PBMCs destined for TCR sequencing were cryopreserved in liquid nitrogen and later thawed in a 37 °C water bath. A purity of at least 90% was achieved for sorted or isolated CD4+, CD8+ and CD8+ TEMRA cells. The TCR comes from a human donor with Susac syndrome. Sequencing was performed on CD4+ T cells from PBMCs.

The CDR3 region has the sequence CSAHLAGEGETQYF. The DNA is as follows: TGCAGTGCTCATCTAGCGGGAGAGGGAGAGACCCAGTACTTC. Recombination connected TRBV20-1 to TRBJ2-5; 10 central bases correspond to TRBD2. V lost 5 bases and J lost 4 bases, and the count of bases not matched to a germline gene is 7. Via the germline V gene (reference sequence), CDR1 is DFQATT and CDR2 SNEGSKA. Spanning cysteine to phenylalanine, the CDR3 consists of 14 amino acids. The only DNA kept is the CDR3, 42 bases in frame from the first base.